The present T cell receptor beta chain was sequenced within a study of shared clonotypes between healthy human individuals. The donors were adults (healthy and HIV-negative) with no recent acute infections or vaccinations. Germline V gives CDR1 SQVTM, CDR2 ANQGSEA. V lost 6 bases, J lost 7 bases, and 19 bases lay in between. The CDR3 is 14 amino acids. At a deep level, the assay was run. Genomic DNA of every subset was divided equally among multiple immunoSEQ plates. Clones were sequenced by immunoSEQ multiplex PCR, and TCRdb holds only the in-frame ones, with some missing. Among 450,000 to 650,000 clones, around three quarters were seen once, and the ten largest hold more than 10%.

The V and J genes are TRBV29-1 and TRBJ1-5, with a tentative D call TRBD1 (5 bases). Sequenced material: PBMCs. The clonotype comes from a woman aged 40 to 50 in good health. Some clones in this sample may be carry-over from other donors' samples. CDR3 bases: TGCAGCGTACGCAACGGGCCAGGGAGACAGCCCCAGCATTTT. This codes for CSVRNGPGRQPQHF.